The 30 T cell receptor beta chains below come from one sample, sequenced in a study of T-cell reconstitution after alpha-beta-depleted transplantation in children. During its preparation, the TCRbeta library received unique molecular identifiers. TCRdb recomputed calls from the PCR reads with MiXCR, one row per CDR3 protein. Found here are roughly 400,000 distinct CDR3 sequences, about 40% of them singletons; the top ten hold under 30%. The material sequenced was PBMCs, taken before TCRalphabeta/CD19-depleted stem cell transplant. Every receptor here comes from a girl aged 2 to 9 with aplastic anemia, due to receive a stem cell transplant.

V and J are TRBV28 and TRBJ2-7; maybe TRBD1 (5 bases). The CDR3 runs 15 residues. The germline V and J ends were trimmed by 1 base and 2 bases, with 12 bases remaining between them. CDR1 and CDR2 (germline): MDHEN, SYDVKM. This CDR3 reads CASSLYRGSPYEQYF. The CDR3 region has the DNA TGTGCCAGCAGTTTATATAGGGGATCCCCCTACGAGCAGTACTTC.

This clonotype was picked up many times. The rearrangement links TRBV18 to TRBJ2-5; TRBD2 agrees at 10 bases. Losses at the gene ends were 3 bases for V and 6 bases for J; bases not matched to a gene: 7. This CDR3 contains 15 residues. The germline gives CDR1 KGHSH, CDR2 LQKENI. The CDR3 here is CASSPPEREGKTQYF. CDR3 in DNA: TGTGCCAGCTCACCGCCCGAGCGGGAGGGAAAGACCCAGTACTTC.

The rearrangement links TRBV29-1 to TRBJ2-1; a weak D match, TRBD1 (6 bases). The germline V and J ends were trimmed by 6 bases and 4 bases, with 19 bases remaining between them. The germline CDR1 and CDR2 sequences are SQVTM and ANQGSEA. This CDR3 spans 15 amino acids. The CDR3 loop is CSVGKGRGNYNEQFF. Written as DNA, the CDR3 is TGCAGCGTGGGCAAGGGCAGGGGAAATTACAATGAGCAGTTCTTC.

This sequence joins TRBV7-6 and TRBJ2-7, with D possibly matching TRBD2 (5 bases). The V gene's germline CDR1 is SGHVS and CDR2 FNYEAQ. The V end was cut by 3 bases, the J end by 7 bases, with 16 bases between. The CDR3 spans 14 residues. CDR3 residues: CASSLQDGVVEQYF. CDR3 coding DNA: TGTGCCAGCAGCTTGCAGGACGGGGTCGTGGAGCAGTACTTC. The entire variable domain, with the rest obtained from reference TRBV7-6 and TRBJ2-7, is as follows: GAGVSQSPRYKVTKRGQDVALRCDPISGHVSLYWYRQALGQGPEFLTYFNYEAQQDKSGLPNDRFSAERPEGSISTLTIQRTEQRDSAMYRCASSLQDGVVEQYFGPGTRLTVT.

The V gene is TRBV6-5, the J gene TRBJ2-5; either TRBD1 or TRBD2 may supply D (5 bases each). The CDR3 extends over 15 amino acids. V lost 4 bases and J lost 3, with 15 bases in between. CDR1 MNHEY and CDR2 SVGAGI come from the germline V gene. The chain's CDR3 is CASSWGGPSEETQYF. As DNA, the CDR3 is TGTGCCAGCAGTTGGGGCGGGCCGAGTGAAGAGACCCAGTACTTC.

CDR3 nucleotide sequence: TGTGCCAGCAGCCCGGGGACAGTTAGAAACATTCAGTACTTC. Amino acids: CASSPGTVRNIQYF. This rearrangement joins TRBV11-2 to TRBJ2-4; 7 bases map to TRBD1. There are 14 residues in the CDR3. Germline V gene lookup returns CDR1 SGHAT and CDR2 FQNNGV. J was trimmed by 6 bases and V by 5 bases; bases with no gene match: 7.

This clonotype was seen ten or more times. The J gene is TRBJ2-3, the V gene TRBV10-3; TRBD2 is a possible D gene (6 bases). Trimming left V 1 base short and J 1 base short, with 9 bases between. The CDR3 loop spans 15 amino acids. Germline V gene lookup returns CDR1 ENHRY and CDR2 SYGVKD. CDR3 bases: TGTGCCATCAGTGAGTACGGGGAGGGCACAGATACGCAGTATTTT. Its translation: CAISEYGEGTDTQYF.

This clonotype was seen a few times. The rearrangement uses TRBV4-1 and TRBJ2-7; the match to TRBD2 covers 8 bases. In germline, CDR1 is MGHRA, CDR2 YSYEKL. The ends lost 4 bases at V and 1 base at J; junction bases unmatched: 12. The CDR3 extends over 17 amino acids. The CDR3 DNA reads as TGCGCCAGCAGCCTTTCCTTCCCTAGCGGGCGATCCTACGAGCAGTACTTC. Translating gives CASSLSFPSGRSYEQYF.

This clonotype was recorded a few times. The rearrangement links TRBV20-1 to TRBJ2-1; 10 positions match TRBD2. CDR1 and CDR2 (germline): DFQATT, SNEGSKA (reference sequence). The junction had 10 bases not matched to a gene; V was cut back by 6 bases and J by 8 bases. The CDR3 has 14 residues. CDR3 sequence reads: CSAYSGRPGDEQFF. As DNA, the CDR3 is TGCAGTGCGTATAGCGGGAGGCCGGGAGATGAGCAGTTCTTC.

The DNA for the CDR3 is TGTGCCAGCAGGCCGACGAGCTCTGGGGCCAACGTCCTGACTTTC. Its protein product is CASRPTSSGANVLTF. The V call is TRBV6-1, the J call TRBJ2-6; D remains ambiguous. The CDR3 has 15 amino acids. Trimming removed 6 bases from V and 0 bases from J, with 9 bases in between. Germline V CDR1 and CDR2: MNHNS, SASEGT.

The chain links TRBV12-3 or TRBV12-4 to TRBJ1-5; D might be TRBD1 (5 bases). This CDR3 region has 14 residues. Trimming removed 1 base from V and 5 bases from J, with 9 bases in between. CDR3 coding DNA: TGTGCCAGCAGTTTAGGGGACTCCTATCAGCCCCAGCATTTT. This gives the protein CASSLGDSYQPQHF.

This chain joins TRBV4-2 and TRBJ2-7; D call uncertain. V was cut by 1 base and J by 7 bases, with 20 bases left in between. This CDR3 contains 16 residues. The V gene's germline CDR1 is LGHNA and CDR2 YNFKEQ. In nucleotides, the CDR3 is TGTGCCAGCAGCCAAGTATTGGTTACCCTAATGGGAGAGCAGTACTTC. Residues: CASSQVLVTLMGEQYF.

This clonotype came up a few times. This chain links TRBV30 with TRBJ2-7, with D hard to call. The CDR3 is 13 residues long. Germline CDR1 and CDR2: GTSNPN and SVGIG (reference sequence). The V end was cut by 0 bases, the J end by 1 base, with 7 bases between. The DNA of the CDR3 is TGTGCCTGGAGTGTAACCGGTTCCTACGAGCAGTACTTC. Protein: CAWSVTGSYEQYF.

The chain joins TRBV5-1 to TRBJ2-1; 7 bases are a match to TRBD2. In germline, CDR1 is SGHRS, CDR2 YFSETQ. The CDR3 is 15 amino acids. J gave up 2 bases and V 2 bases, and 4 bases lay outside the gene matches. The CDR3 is CASSFGGTTYNEQFF. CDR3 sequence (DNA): TGCGCCAGCAGCTTTGGCGGGACTACCTACAATGAGCAGTTCTTC.

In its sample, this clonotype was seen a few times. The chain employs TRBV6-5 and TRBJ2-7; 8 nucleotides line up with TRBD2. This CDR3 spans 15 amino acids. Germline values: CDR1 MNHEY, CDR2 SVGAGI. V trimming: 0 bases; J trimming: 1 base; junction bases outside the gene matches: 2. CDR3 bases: TGTGCCAGCAGTTACTCCGGGAGGGCGTCCTACGAGCAGTACTTC. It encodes CASSYSGRASYEQYF.

The CDR3 sequence: CASSDPGTPNNEQFF. CDR3 nucleotide sequence: TGTGCCAGCAGCGACCCCGGGACACCAAACAATGAGCAGTTCTTC. The rearrangement joins TRBV7-2 to TRBJ2-1; the D gene is possibly TRBD1 (6 bases). V was pared by 5 bases and J by 5 bases, with 16 bases between. There are 15 residues in the CDR3. Germline V gene sequence: CDR1 SGHTA, CDR2 FQGNSA. The full variable domain, its missing parts supplied by reference TRBV7-2 and TRBJ2-1, is GAGVSQSPSNKVTEKGKDVELRCDPISGHTALYWYRQSLGQGLEFLIYFQGNSAPDKSGLPSDRFSAERTGGSVSTLTIQRTQQEDSAVYLCASSDPGTPNNEQFFGPGTRLTVL.

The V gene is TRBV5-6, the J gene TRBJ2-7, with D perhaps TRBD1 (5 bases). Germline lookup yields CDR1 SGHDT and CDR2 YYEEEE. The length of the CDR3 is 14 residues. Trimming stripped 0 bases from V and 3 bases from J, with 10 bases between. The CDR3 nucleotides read TGTGCCAGCAGCTTGGTCAGGGCGCACTACGAGCAGTACTTC. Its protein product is CASSLVRAHYEQYF.

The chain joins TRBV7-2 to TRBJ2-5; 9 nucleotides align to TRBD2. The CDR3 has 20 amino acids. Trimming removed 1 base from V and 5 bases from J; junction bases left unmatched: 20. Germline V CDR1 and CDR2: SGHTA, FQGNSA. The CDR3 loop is CASSLGAVVGAGGGMETQYF. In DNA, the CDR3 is TGTGCCAGCAGCTTAGGCGCGGTTGTCGGAGCGGGAGGAGGAATGGAGACCCAGTACTTC.

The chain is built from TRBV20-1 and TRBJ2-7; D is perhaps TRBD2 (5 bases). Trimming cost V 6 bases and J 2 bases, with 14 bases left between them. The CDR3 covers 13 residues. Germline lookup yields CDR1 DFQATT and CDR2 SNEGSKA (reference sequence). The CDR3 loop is CSANGITTYEQYF. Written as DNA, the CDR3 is TGCAGTGCAAACGGGATTACCACCTACGAGCAGTACTTC.

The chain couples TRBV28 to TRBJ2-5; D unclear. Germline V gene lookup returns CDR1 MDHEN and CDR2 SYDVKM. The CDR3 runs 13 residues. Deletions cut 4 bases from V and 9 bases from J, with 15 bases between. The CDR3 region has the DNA TGTGCCAGCAGTTCCGGCCCCTCGAAAGCCCAGTACTTC. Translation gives CASSSGPSKAQYF.

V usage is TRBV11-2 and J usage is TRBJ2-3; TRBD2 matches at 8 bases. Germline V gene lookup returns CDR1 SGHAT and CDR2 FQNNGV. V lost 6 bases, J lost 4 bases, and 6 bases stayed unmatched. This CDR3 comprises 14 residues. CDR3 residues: CASSSTGGADTQYF. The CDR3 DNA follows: TGTGCCAGCAGTAGTACGGGGGGGGCAGATACGCAGTATTTT.

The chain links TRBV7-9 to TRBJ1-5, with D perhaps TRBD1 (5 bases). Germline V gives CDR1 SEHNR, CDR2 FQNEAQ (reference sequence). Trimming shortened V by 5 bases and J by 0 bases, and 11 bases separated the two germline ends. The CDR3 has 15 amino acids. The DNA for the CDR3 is TGTGCCAGCAGCAGAGACAGTTATAGCAATCAGCCCCAGCATTTT. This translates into CASSRDSYSNQPQHF.

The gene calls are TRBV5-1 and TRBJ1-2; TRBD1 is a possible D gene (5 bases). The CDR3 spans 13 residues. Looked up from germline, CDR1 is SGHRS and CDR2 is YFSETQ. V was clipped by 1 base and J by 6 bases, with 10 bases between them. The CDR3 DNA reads TGCGCCAGCAGCTTGCTCAGGGAGGATGGCTACACCTTC. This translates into CASSLLREDGYTF.

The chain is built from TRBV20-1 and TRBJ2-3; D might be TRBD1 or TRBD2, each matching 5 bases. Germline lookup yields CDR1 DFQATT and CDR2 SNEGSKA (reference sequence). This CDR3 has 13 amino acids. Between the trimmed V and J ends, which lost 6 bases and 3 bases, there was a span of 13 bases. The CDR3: CSATRGTTDTQYF. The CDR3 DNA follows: TGCAGTGCGACGAGGGGTACAACAGATACGCAGTATTTT.

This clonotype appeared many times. CDR3 sequence: CASSLGPGYGYTF. CDR3 bases: TGTGCCAGCAGTTTAGGTCCGGGCTATGGCTACACCTTC. The V call is TRBV12-3 or TRBV12-4, the J call TRBJ1-2; D is ambiguous. This CDR3 is 13 amino acids long. Trimming shortened V by 1 base and J by 4 bases, and 7 bases separated the two germline ends.

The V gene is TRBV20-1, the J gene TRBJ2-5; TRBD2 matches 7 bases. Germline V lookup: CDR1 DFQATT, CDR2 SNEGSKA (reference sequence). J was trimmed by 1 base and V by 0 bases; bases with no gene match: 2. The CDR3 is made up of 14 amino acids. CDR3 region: CSARDASGQETQYF. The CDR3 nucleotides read TGCAGTGCTAGAGATGCTAGCGGCCAAGAGACCCAGTACTTC.

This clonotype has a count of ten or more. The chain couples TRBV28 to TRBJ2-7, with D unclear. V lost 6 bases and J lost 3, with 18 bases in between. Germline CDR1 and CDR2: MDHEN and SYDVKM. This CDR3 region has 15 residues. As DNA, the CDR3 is TGTGCCAGCAGCGTTCCAGAGACGGGCGACTACGAGCAGTACTTC. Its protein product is CASSVPETGDYEQYF. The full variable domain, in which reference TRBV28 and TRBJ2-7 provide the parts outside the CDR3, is DVKVTQSSRYLVKRTGEKVFLECVQDMDHENMFWYRQDPGLGLRLIYFSYDVKMKEKGDIPEGYSVSREKKERFSLILESASTNQTSMYLCASSVPETGDYEQYFGPGTRLTVT.

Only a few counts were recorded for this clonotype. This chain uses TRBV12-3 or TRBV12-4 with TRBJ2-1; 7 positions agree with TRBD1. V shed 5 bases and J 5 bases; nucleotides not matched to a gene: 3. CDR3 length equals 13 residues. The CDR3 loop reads CASSRDRHNEQFF. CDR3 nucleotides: TGTGCCAGCAGTCGGGACAGACACAATGAGCAGTTCTTC.

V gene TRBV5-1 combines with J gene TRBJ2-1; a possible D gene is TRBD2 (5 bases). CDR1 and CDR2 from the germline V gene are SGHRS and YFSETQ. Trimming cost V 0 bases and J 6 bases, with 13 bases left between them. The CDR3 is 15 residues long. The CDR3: CASSLEATRANEQFF. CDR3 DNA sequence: TGCGCCAGCAGCTTGGAGGCTACGAGGGCCAATGAGCAGTTCTTC.

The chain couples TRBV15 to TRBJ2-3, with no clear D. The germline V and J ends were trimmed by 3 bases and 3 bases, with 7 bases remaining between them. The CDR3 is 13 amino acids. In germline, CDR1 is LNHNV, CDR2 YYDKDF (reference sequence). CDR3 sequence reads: CATSSRVTDTQYF. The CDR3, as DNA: TGTGCCACCAGCAGTCGGGTTACAGATACGCAGTATTTT.